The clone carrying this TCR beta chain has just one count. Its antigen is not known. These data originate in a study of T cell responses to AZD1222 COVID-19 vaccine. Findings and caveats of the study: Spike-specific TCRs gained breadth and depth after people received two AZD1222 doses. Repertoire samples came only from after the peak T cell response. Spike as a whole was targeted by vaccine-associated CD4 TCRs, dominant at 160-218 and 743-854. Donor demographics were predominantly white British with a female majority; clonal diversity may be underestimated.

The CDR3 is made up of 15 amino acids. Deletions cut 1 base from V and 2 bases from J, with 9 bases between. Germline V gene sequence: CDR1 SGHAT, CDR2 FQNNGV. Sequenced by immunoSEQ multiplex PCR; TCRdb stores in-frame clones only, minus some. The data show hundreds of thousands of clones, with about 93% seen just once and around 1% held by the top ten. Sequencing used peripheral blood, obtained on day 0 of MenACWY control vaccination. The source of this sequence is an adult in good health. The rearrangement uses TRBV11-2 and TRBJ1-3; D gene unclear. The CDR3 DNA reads TGTGCCAGCAGCTTAGGGGCCAGTCCTGGAAACACCATATATTTT. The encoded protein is CASSLGASPGNTIYF.